Following are 32 T cell receptor beta chains from one sample sequenced in a study of blood T cell repertoires in COVID-19. The table came from immunoSEQ multiplex PCR; TCRdb's copy has only in-frame clones and leaves some out. The data contain about 76,000 clones, roughly three quarters of them singletons. Sequencing was done on a sample of peripheral blood. The receptor set was obtained from a human donor in a cohort sampled during active COVID-19.

The chain joins TRBV7-2 to TRBJ1-3; D is unclear. The V end lost 6 bases, the J end lost 4 bases, and 13 bases lay between the germline ends. From germline, CDR1 is SGHTA and CDR2 FQGNSA. The CDR3 totals 14 residues. CDR3 region: CASSYRGAGNTIYF. CDR3 bases: TGTGCCAGCAGTTACCGCGGAGCAGGAAACACCATATATTTT.

This chain joins TRBV15 and TRBJ1-3; D ambiguous. Between the trimmed V and J ends, which lost 4 bases and 8 bases, there was a span of 18 bases. CDR1 and CDR2 (germline): LNHNV, YYDKDF (reference sequence). The CDR3 has 15 amino acids. The CDR3 spells CATSKGRGIRDTIYF. Written as DNA, the CDR3 is TGTGCCACCAGCAAGGGTCGGGGTATCAGAGACACCATATATTTT.

The chain links TRBV12-3 or TRBV12-4 to TRBJ2-2; the match to TRBD1 covers 7 bases. The CDR3 covers 13 residues. With 7 bases clipped from V and 7 bases from J, the junction kept 6 bases outside the gene matches. In DNA, the CDR3 is TGTGCCAGCATCCGCGGACAGGTCGGGGAGCTGTTTTTT. Protein: CASIRGQVGELFF.

The chain joins TRBV29-1 to TRBJ2-7; 7 bases align to TRBD2. The DNA end is a closer match to TRBJ2-5, so the J assignment may be wrong. CDR1 SQVTM and CDR2 ANQGSEA come from the germline V gene. The CDR3 contains 11 residues. CDR3 nucleotides: TGCAGCGTGGGACTACAAGAGACCCAGTACTTC. This gives the protein CSVGLQETQYF.

The chain is built from TRBV9 and TRBJ1-4; D is ambiguous. Per the germline V gene, CDR1 is SGDLS and CDR2 is YYNGEE. The length of the CDR3 is 13 residues. V lost 0 bases and J 14 bases, leaving 14 bases between the germline ends. Here the CDR3 DNA reads TGTGCCAGCAGCGTAGTGTGGGGAGGAGAGCTGTTTTTT. The encoded protein is CASSVVWGGELFF.

The V call is TRBV6-5, the J call TRBJ1-2, with D perhaps TRBD1 (6 bases). Germline CDR1 reads MNHEY; CDR2 reads SVGAGI. V lost 2 bases, J lost 4 bases, and 11 bases lay in between. CDR3 length: 14 amino acids. CDR3 bases: TGTGCCAGCAGTTACGGAGGGGGGGGCTATGGCTACACCTTC. Translating it yields CASSYGGGGYGYTF.

The chain links TRBV10-1 to TRBJ2-3; 15 bases align to TRBD2. After removal of 10 bases from V and 2 bases from J, the junction contained 10 bases not matched to a gene. The CDR3 extends over 17 amino acids. The germline CDR1 and CDR2 sequences are WNHNN and SYGVQD (reference sequence). In DNA, the CDR3 is TGCGCCAACCCCGGACTAGCGGGGGGGTCTTCCACAGATACGCAGTATTTT. It yields the protein CANPGLAGGSSTDTQYF.

The chain uses TRBV7-9 and TRBJ2-7, with a possible D match to TRBD2 (7 bases). Trimming pared 3 bases from V and 5 bases from J, leaving 17 bases between. This CDR3 comprises 15 residues. Germline CDR1 SEHNR, CDR2 FQNEAQ (reference sequence). This CDR3 reads CASSLGDTGRDEQYV. CDR3 sequence (DNA): TGTGCCAGCAGCTTGGGGGACACAGGGAGGGACGAGCAGTACGTC.

The chain links TRBV7-2 to TRBJ2-2; maybe TRBD2 (7 bases). V dropped 5 bases and J dropped 6 bases, with 13 bases sitting between them. CDR1 SGHTA and CDR2 FQGNSA come from the germline V gene. The CDR3 contains 14 residues. CDR3 bases: TGTGCCAGCAGCGGGAGGGGGGGGGCCGGGGAGCTGTTTTTT. Its translation: CASSGRGGAGELFF.

This clone is a singleton in its sample. The genes are TRBV19 and TRBJ1-4; 9 bases agree with TRBD1. The CDR3 runs to 15 residues. Germline V gene lookup returns CDR1 LNHDA and CDR2 SQIVND (reference sequence). J gave up 3 bases and V 3 bases, and 2 bases lay outside the gene matches. CDR3 amino acids: CASSMGQGPNEKLFF. For the CDR3, the DNA is TGTGCCAGTAGTATGGGACAGGGTCCTAATGAAAAACTGTTTTTT. The full variable domain, with the rest looked up from reference TRBV19 and TRBJ1-4, is DGGITQSPKYLFRKEGQNVTLSCEQNLNHDAMYWYRQDPGQGLRLIYYSQIVNDFQKGDIAEGYSVSREKKESFPLTVTSAQKNPTAFYLCASSMGQGPNEKLFFGSGTQLSVL.

V gene TRBV18 combines with J gene TRBJ2-7; 9 bases fit TRBD1. Looked up from germline, CDR1 is KGHSH and CDR2 is LQKENI. CDR3 length: 12 amino acids. Trimming at V came to 4 bases and at J to 5 bases, leaving 0 bases not matched to a gene. CDR3 DNA: TGTGCCAGCTCACGGGACAGGGACGAGCAGTACGTC. As protein: CASSRDRDEQYV.

The rearrangement joins TRBV3-1 (or the pseudogene TRBV3-2) to TRBJ1-5; no definite D call. V was clipped by 0 bases and J by 8 bases, with 26 bases between them. This CDR3 region has 19 residues. The germline V gene encodes CDR1 LGHDT and CDR2 YNNKEL (reference sequence). CDR3 DNA: TGTGCCAGCAGCCAAGACCCCCCCCAGCTACTGCGGTCCGGGGAGCCCCAGCATTTT. Translated: CASSQDPPQLLRSGEPQHF.

The rearrangement uses TRBV6-6 and TRBJ1-1; D ambiguous. Germline CDR1 reads MNHNY; CDR2 reads SVGAGI (reference sequence). V was shortened by 5 bases and J by 1 base, with 8 bases between the two germline ends. The CDR3 loop spans 13 amino acids. The CDR3 coding sequence is TGTGCCAGCAGTGTTCCCTCGAACACTGAAGCTTTCTTT. Residues: CASSVPSNTEAFF.

This chain links TRBV18 with TRBJ1-2; TRBD1 is a possible D gene (6 bases). The CDR3 contains 15 residues. In germline, CDR1 is KGHSH, CDR2 LQKENI. Trimming stripped 3 bases from V and 1 base from J, with 12 bases between. As DNA, the CDR3 is TGTGCCAGCTCACCTCTCAGGGGTGGTAACTATGGCTACACCTTC. Translated: CASSPLRGGNYGYTF.

V gene TRBV11-2 combines with J gene TRBJ2-7; 8 bases are a match to TRBD1. Germline CDR1 is SGHAT and CDR2 is FQNNGV. This CDR3 region has 16 residues. J lost 0 bases, V lost 5 bases, and 9 bases had no gene match. DNA for the CDR3: TGTGCCAGCAGCCCTGGGACAGGCAGGAGCTCCTACGAGCAGTACTTC. This encodes CASSPGTGRSSYEQYF. The full variable domain, rest sourced from reference TRBV11-2 and TRBJ2-7, is EAGVAQSPRYKIIEKRQSVAFWCNPISGHATLYWYQQILGQGPKLLIQFQNNGVVDDSQLPKDRFSAERLKGVDSTLKIQPAKLEDSAVYLCASSPGTGRSSYEQYFGPGTRLTVT.

The J gene is TRBJ1-1, the V gene TRBV7-2; 7 bases match TRBD1. Germline V lookup: CDR1 SGHTA, CDR2 FQGNSA. This CDR3 spans 14 amino acids. V gave up 2 bases and J gave up 4 bases; unmatched junction bases: 4. The CDR3 loop is CASSLPNRGTEAFF. CDR3 nucleotide sequence: TGTGCCAGCAGCTTACCAAACAGGGGCACTGAAGCTTTCTTT. Together with reference TRBV7-2 and TRBJ1-1, the CDR3 gives the full variable domain: GAGVSQSPSNKVTEKGKDVELRCDPISGHTALYWYRQSLGQGLEFLIYFQGNSAPDKSGLPSDRFSAERTGGSVSTLTIQRTQQEDSAVYLCASSLPNRGTEAFFGQGTRLTVV.

This rearrangement joins TRBV6-6 to TRBJ1-5, with 8 bases fitting TRBD1. Germline CDR1 reads MNHNY; CDR2 reads SVGAGI (reference sequence). Trimming removed 2 bases from V and 5 bases from J; junction bases left unmatched: 5. The CDR3 consists of 15 residues. CDR3 coding DNA: TGTGCCAGCAGTTACCCCGGACAGGGACATCAGCCCCAGCATTTT. This translates into CASSYPGQGHQPQHF.

The genes are TRBV3-1 (or the pseudogene TRBV3-2) and TRBJ2-7, with TRBD2 identical over 8 bases. The V and J ends lost 5 bases and 2 bases, in that order; junction bases with no gene match: 5. The germline V gene has CDR1 LGHDT and CDR2 YNNKEL (reference sequence). The CDR3 length is 14 residues. CDR3: CASSSQRGPYEQYF. The CDR3 nucleotides read TGTGCCAGCAGCTCGCAGCGGGGGCCCTACGAGCAGTACTTC.

This clone was seen a few times. This chain joins TRBV3-1 (or the pseudogene TRBV3-2) and TRBJ2-4; D not resolved. The CDR3 totals 17 residues. Looked up from germline, CDR1 is LGHDT and CDR2 is YNNKEL (reference sequence). V lost 1 base to trimming and J lost 0 bases, with 13 bases between them. This chain's CDR3 is CASSQGHSSVAKNIQYF. For the CDR3, the DNA is TGTGCCAGCAGCCAAGGGCACAGCTCCGTAGCCAAAAACATTCAGTACTTC.

The chain recombines TRBV3-1 (or the pseudogene TRBV3-2) with TRBJ2-4, with D unclear. The germline CDR1 and CDR2 sequences are LGHDT and YNNKEL (reference sequence). Trimming stripped 1 base from V and 1 base from J, with 8 bases between. The CDR3 is 15 amino acids. The CDR3 coding sequence is TGTGCCAGCAGCCAAGTTTCGCGGGCCAAAAACATTCAGTACTTC. Translation gives CASSQVSRAKNIQYF.

This chain uses TRBV2 with TRBJ1-4; possibly TRBD1 for D (6 bases). Germline values: CDR1 SNHLY, CDR2 FYNNEI. This CDR3 region has 15 residues. The V and J ends lost 6 bases and 3 bases respectively, with 14 bases between them. The CDR3 is CASRDSQRSNEKLFF. CDR3 nucleotides: TGTGCCAGCAGGGACAGCCAACGTTCTAATGAAAAACTGTTTTTT.

This chain connects TRBV7-2 to TRBJ1-5, with D possibly TRBD1 on 6 matching bases. This CDR3 is 14 amino acids long. Trimming shortened V by 5 bases and J by 3 bases, and 11 bases separated the two germline ends. The germline gives CDR1 SGHTA, CDR2 FQGNSA. The DNA of the CDR3 is TGTGCCAGCAGCCTAACAGGGAACAATCAGCCCCAGCATTTT. Translation gives CASSLTGNNQPQHF.

V and J are TRBV18 and TRBJ1-1; TRBD1 matches 9 bases. Germline CDR1 reads KGHSH; CDR2 reads LQKENI. The CDR3 consists of 15 residues. J lost 5 bases, V lost 3 bases, and 7 bases had no gene match. This CDR3 reads CASSPLGQGETEAFF. CDR3 coding DNA: TGTGCCAGCTCACCGTTGGGACAGGGAGAGACTGAAGCTTTCTTT.

The V call is TRBV6-6, the J call TRBJ2-1; 7 positions agree with TRBD2. V shed 2 bases, J shed 9 bases, and the junction held 7 bases outside the gene matches. This CDR3 region has 14 residues. Per the germline V gene, CDR1 is MNHNY and CDR2 is SVGAGI (reference sequence). The CDR3: CASSYLSWGGEQFF. The CDR3 nucleotides read TGTGCCAGCAGTTACCTTTCCTGGGGGGGTGAGCAGTTCTTC.

The V and J genes are TRBV29-1 and TRBJ2-2, with TRBD2 identical over 7 bases. V shed 4 bases, J shed 5 bases, and the junction held 10 bases outside the gene matches. Germline CDR1 reads SQVTM; CDR2 reads ANQGSEA. This CDR3 is 15 amino acids long. CDR3 protein: CSVGDGGRKTGELFF. The CDR3 bases are TGCAGCGTTGGGGACGGGGGGAGGAAGACCGGGGAGCTGTTTTTT.

V is TRBV19 and J is TRBJ1-1, with D unresolved. The CDR3 covers 15 residues. The germline V gene encodes CDR1 LNHDA and CDR2 SQIVND (reference sequence). V was trimmed by 1 base and J by 4 bases, leaving 13 bases between them. Here the CDR3 reads CASSIAKKRGTEAFF. The CDR3 DNA is TGTGCCAGTAGTATAGCAAAAAAACGGGGCACTGAAGCTTTCTTT. The variable domain in full, completed from reference TRBV19 and TRBJ1-1, reads DGGITQSPKYLFRKEGQNVTLSCEQNLNHDAMYWYRQDPGQGLRLIYYSQIVNDFQKGDIAEGYSVSREKKESFPLTVTSAQKNPTAFYLCASSIAKKRGTEAFFGQGTRLTVV.

The chain carries TRBV11-2 and TRBJ2-5; 8 bases match TRBD2. V was clipped by 2 bases and J by 4 bases; unmatched bases: 9. From germline, CDR1 is SGHAT and CDR2 FQNNGV. The length of the CDR3 is 16 residues. CDR3 residues: CASSLTSGARGETQYF. In DNA, the CDR3 is TGTGCCAGCAGCTTAACTAGCGGCGCCCGGGGAGAGACCCAGTACTTC.

This chain links TRBV9 with TRBJ2-7, with a tentative D call TRBD2 (5 bases). Deletions cut 3 bases from V and 7 bases from J, with 11 bases between. Germline V gene sequence: CDR1 SGDLS, CDR2 YYNGEE. The CDR3 has 12 amino acids. The CDR3 sequence is CASSGRGFEQYF. CDR3 nucleotides: TGTGCCAGCAGCGGACGGGGTTTTGAGCAGTACTTC.

The genes are TRBV7-9 and TRBJ1-2; D is unclear. CDR3 size: 13 residues. Trimming pared 3 bases from V and 2 bases from J, leaving 7 bases between. Germline CDR1 is SEHNR and CDR2 is FQNEAQ (reference sequence). DNA for the CDR3: TGTGCCAGCAGCTTTACCAGGAACTATGGCTACACCTTC. It is translated as CASSFTRNYGYTF.

The chain carries TRBV5-4 and TRBJ2-1; the match to TRBD2 covers 10 bases. Germline trimming cut 2 bases from V and 1 base from J; bases unmatched to any gene: 3. Germline CDR1 reads SGHNT; CDR2 reads YYREEE (reference sequence). The length of the CDR3 is 16 residues. The CDR3 bases are TGTGCCAGCAGCTTCGGGACTAGCGTTTCCTACAATGAGCAGTTCTTC. It translates to CASSFGTSVSYNEQFF. The full variable domain, rest sourced from reference TRBV5-4 and TRBJ2-1, is ETGVTQSPTHLIKTRGQQVTLRCSSQSGHNTVSWYQQALGQGPQFIFQYYREEENGRGNFPPRFSGLQFPNYSSELNVNALELDDSALYLCASSFGTSVSYNEQFFGPGTRLTVL.

This chain connects TRBV4-2 to TRBJ2-3; 13 positions match TRBD2. The CDR3 is 18 residues long. V gave up 4 bases and J gave up 3 bases; unmatched junction bases: 10. Germline V lookup: CDR1 LGHNA, CDR2 YNFKEQ. This CDR3 is CASSRLAGGHFGTDTQYF. CDR3 DNA sequence: TGTGCCAGCAGCCGACTAGCGGGAGGACACTTCGGGACAGATACGCAGTATTTT.

This clone was counted only a few times. This chain joins TRBV5-6 and TRBJ1-4, with 8 bases that match TRBD1. The CDR3 sequence is 16 residues long. Germline-derived CDR1 and CDR2 are SGHDT and YYEEEE. J lost 7 bases, V lost 2 bases, and 10 bases had no gene match. CDR3 residues: CASSFLRRGRIEKLFF. In DNA, the CDR3 is TGTGCCAGCAGCTTTTTACGCAGGGGGCGAATTGAAAAACTGTTTTTT.